This T cell receptor (beta chain) was sequenced during a study of blood T cell repertoires in COVID-19. The data were produced by immunoSEQ multiplex PCR, yet TCRdb's version contains in-frame clones alone and is incomplete. The sample carries 120,000 to 150,000 clones, approximately 88% recorded once. There are 12 residues in the CDR3. Germline CDR1 is SGHAT and CDR2 is FQNNGV. Deletions cut 2 bases from V and 2 bases from J, with 4 bases between. The receptor's source is a middle-aged man with acute COVID-19. The sequencing input was PBMCs or T cells enriched from blood (not recorded which). V and J are TRBV11-2 and TRBJ2-7; no reliable D call. CDR3 in amino acids: CASSLITYEQYF. The CDR3 DNA is TGTGCCAGCAGCTTAATTACCTACGAGCAGTACTTC. Based on the CDR3 plus reference TRBV11-2 and TRBJ2-7, the full variable domain is EAGVAQSPRYKIIEKRQSVAFWCNPISGHATLYWYQQILGQGPKLLIQFQNNGVVDDSQLPKDRFSAERLKGVDSTLKIQPAKLEDSAVYLCASSLITYEQYFGPGTRLTVT.